The 15 T cell receptor beta chains presented below share a single source sample, sequenced in a study of T cells after yellow fever vaccination. TCRdb recomputed calls from the 5' RACE reads with MiXCR, one row per CDR3 protein. The sample has around 72,000 distinct CDR3 sequences, around 7.1% seen once. The sample was CD8+ T cells sorted from PBMCs, taken about 10 days after the first yellow fever vaccination. The source of these receptors is a man aged 18 to 30 who received the YFV17D yellow fever vaccine.

This clonotype was picked up a small number of times. J is TRBJ2-5 and V is TRBV7-2, with a tentative D call TRBD1 (6 bases). V dropped 5 bases and J dropped 4 bases, with 11 bases sitting between them. The CDR3 loop spans 13 amino acids. Germline V gene sequence: CDR1 SGHTA, CDR2 FQGNSA. CDR3 sequence: CASSPWGRETQYF. CDR3 bases: TGTGCCAGCAGCCCGTGGGGGCGAGAGACCCAGTACTTC.

This clonotype was recorded many times. The chain employs TRBV28 and TRBJ1-5, with D perhaps matching TRBD1 (5 bases). V lost 6 bases and J lost 0, with 15 bases in between. The CDR3 has 16 residues. From germline, CDR1 is MDHEN and CDR2 SYDVKM. In DNA, the CDR3 is TGTGCCAGCAGACTGCGGGGGGTCTATAGCAATCAGCCCCAGCATTTT. Translation: CASRLRGVYSNQPQHF.

This clonotype has a count of ten or more. This sequence joins TRBV7-8 and TRBJ2-3; TRBD2 agrees at 15 bases. The junction had 9 bases not matched to a gene; V was cut back by 7 bases and J by 4 bases. Germline V CDR1 and CDR2: SGHVS, FQNEAQ. This CDR3 has 17 amino acids. The chain's CDR3 is CASTRTSGGALADTQYF. The CDR3 DNA reads as TGTGCCAGCACCCGGACTAGCGGGGGGGCCTTGGCAGATACGCAGTATTTT.

This clonotype was seen many times. The CDR3 does not end in the conserved phenylalanine or tryptophan, so this is likely a read error. Because the CDR3's place on the DNA is in doubt, the DNA is left out and the CDR3 is given as listed by TCRdb. The chain joins TRBV7-9 to TRBJ1-1; TRBD1, the table's D call, was not compared with the DNA. Looked up from germline, CDR1 is SEHNR and CDR2 is FQNEAQ (reference sequence). The CDR3 numbers 10 amino acids, ends counted. CDR3 protein: CASSGQETIL.

This clonotype was detected only a few times. V usage is TRBV27 and J usage is TRBJ2-1; 7 bases agree with TRBD1. CDR3 length: 16 amino acids. J gave up 4 bases and V 8 bases, and 14 bases lay outside the gene matches. The germline gives CDR1 MNHEY, CDR2 SMNVEV (reference sequence). Here the CDR3 reads CASSSILRGTYNEQFF. Here the CDR3 DNA reads TGTGCCAGCTCCTCCATCCTCAGGGGGACATACAATGAGCAGTTCTTC.

The V gene is TRBV7-8, the J gene TRBJ2-5, with D possibly being TRBD1 or TRBD2 (7 bases each). The CDR3 consists of 13 residues. V lost 5 bases and J lost 5, with 12 bases in between. Germline-derived CDR1 and CDR2 are SGHVS and FQNEAQ. The DNA for the CDR3 is TGTGCCAGCAGCCCAGGGGGGGGGGAGACCCAGTACTTC. Translating it yields CASSPGGGETQYF. The full variable domain, in which reference TRBV7-8 and TRBJ2-5 provide the parts outside the CDR3, is GAGVSQSPRYKVAKRGQDVALRCDPISGHVSLFWYQQALGQGPEFLTYFQNEAQLDKSGLPSDRFFAERPEGSVSTLKIQRTQQEDSAVYLCASSPGGGETQYFGPGTRLLVL.

The gene calls are TRBV27 and TRBJ2-1; TRBD2 aligns across 10 bases. This CDR3 region has 14 residues. The ends lost 5 bases at V and 9 bases at J; junction bases unmatched: 7. Looked up from germline, CDR1 is MNHEY and CDR2 is SMNVEV (reference sequence). For the CDR3, the DNA is TGTGCCAGCAGTACTCTCGGACTAGCGGTTGAGCAGTTCTTC. Protein sequence: CASSTLGLAVEQFF.

This clonotype came up many times. The chain joins TRBV2 to TRBJ1-5; D is ambiguous. Per the germline V gene, CDR1 is SNHLY and CDR2 is FYNNEI. This CDR3 spans 14 amino acids. Trimming took off 1 base at V and 5 bases at J, with 9 bases between the two ends. The CDR3 spells CASSEVTADQPQHF. The CDR3 coding sequence is TGTGCCAGCAGTGAAGTGACGGCGGATCAGCCCCAGCATTTT.

This clonotype was recorded at least ten times. The CDR3 loop is CASSQEYRGGQGAVGETQYF. The CDR3 DNA sequence: TGCGCCAGCAGCCAAGAATATCGCGGTGGGCAGGGGGCTGTAGGAGAGACCCAGTACTTC. The J gene is TRBJ2-5, the V gene TRBV4-1, with 8 bases that match TRBD1. CDR1 is MGHRA and CDR2 is YSYEKL in the germline V gene. The CDR3 runs 20 residues. V dropped 0 bases and J dropped 4; count of bases not matched to a gene: 19.

This clonotype was seen repeatedly, ten times or more. V is TRBV20-1 and J is TRBJ2-5; 7 nucleotides align to TRBD2. The CDR3 length is 16 residues. Germline CDR1 and CDR2: DFQATT and SNEGSKA (reference sequence). Trimming cost V 1 base and J 2 bases; bases outside gene matches: 10. In DNA form, the CDR3 reads TGCAGTGCTAGAGGCGGTGTTAGCGGGTATCAAGAGACCCAGTACTTC. Translation gives CSARGGVSGYQETQYF.

The J gene is TRBJ2-3, the V gene TRBV27; 9 bases agree with TRBD2. There are 14 residues in the CDR3. V dropped 3 bases and J dropped 5; count of bases not matched to a gene: 3. Germline V CDR1 and CDR2: MNHEY, SMNVEV (reference sequence). The CDR3 region has the DNA TGTGCCAGCAGTTTGGGACTAGCCCTAGATACGCAGTATTTT. Protein: CASSLGLALDTQYF.

This clonotype appeared many times. The chain employs TRBV6-1 and TRBJ2-7; TRBD2 matches 8 bases. This CDR3 is 14 amino acids long. Germline loops: CDR1 MNHNS, CDR2 SASEGT. The ends lost 4 bases at V and 7 bases at J; junction bases unmatched: 9. CDR3 loop: CASSVRSGGLEQYV. CDR3 bases: TGTGCCAGCAGTGTACGATCGGGGGGGTTGGAGCAGTACGTC.

The chain uses TRBV4-1 and TRBJ2-3; D call uncertain. The germline V and J ends were trimmed by 4 bases and 4 bases, with 12 bases remaining between them. This CDR3 has 14 residues. The germline CDR1 and CDR2 sequences are MGHRA and YSYEKL. CDR3 sequence: CASSLSGLSDTQYF. In DNA form, the CDR3 reads TGCGCCAGCAGCCTATCGGGTTTATCAGATACGCAGTATTTT.

There are a few counts of this clonotype. The rearrangement links TRBV12-3 or TRBV12-4 to TRBJ1-2; D call uncertain. V was pared by 3 bases and J by 0 bases, with 8 bases between. The CDR3 spans 14 residues. The CDR3 DNA sequence: TGTGCCAGCAGTTTGGGCCACGCTAACTATGGCTACACCTTC. Amino acids: CASSLGHANYGYTF.

The chain recombines TRBV3-1 with TRBJ1-1; no definite D call. V was trimmed by 1 base and J by 6 bases, leaving 6 bases between them. Germline values: CDR1 LGHDT, CDR2 YNNKEL (reference sequence). CDR3 length: 12 amino acids. CDR3 DNA: TGTGCCAGCAGCCAAGGTGGGTCTGAAGCTTTCTTT. Its translation is CASSQGGSEAFF.